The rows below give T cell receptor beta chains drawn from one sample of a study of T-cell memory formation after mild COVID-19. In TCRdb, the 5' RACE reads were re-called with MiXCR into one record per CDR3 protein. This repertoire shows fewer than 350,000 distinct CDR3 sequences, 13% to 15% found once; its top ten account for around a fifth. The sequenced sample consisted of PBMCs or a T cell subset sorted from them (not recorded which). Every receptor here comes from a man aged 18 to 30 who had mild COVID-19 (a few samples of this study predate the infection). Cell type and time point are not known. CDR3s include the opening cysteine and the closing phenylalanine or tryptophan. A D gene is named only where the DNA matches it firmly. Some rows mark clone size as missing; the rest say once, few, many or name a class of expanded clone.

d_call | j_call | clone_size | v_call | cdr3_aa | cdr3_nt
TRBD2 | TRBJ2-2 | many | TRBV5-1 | CASRREPGGSGTGELFF | TGCGCCAGCAGGCGCGAACCGGGGGGAAGTGGAACCGGGGAGCTGTTTTTT
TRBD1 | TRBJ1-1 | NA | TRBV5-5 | CASSVSGGRTEAFF | TGTGCCAGCAGCGTATCAGGGGGCCGGACTGAAGCTTTCTTT
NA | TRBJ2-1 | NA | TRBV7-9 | CASSLVGALNEQFF | TGTGCCAGCAGCTTAGTTGGGGCGCTGAATGAGCAGTTCTTC
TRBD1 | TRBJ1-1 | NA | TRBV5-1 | CASSLIGGDGNTEAFF | TGCGCCAGCAGCTTGATAGGGGGCGACGGGAACACTGAAGCTTTCTTT
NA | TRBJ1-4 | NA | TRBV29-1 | CSVEDPGTATNEKLFF | TGCAGCGTTGAAGATCCCGGGACCGCAACTAATGAAAAACTGTTTTTT
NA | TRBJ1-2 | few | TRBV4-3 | CASSQDDSLYGYTF | TGCGCCAGCAGCCAAGATGACAGTCTCTATGGCTACACCTTC
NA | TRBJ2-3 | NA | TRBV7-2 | CASSLVEFSGTSTDTQYF | TGTGCCAGCAGCTTGGTAGAATTTAGCGGCACTAGCACAGATACGCAGTATTTT
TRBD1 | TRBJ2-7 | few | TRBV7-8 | CASSRSGTGSGYEQYF | TGTGCCAGCAGCCGATCCGGGACAGGGTCCGGCTACGAGCAGTACTTC
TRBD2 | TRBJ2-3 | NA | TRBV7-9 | CASSLRSLPSGDSGTGTQYF | TGTGCCAGCAGCTTACGGTCCCTGCCTAGCGGGGACTCCGGAACTGGTACGCAGTATTTT
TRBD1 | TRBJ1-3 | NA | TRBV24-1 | CATSDSDRDRSGNTIYF | TGTGCCACCAGTGATTCCGACCGGGACAGAAGCGGAAACACCATATATTTT
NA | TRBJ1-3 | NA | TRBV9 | CASSVEPTAGNTIYF | TGTGCCAGCAGCGTAGAGCCCACAGCGGGAAACACCATATATTTT
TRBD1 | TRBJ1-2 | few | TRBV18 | CASLRQGDDYGYTF | TGTGCCAGCCTCCGACAGGGAGACGACTATGGCTACACCTTC